One TCR beta chain is described in this entry. These data are taken from a study of blood T cell repertoires in COVID-19. Background on the study: The origin of the acute and convalescent COVID-19 samples was the United States, Italy and Spain. T cells, B-cell-depleted T cells, or PBMCs provided the cDNA or gDNA that served as material.

The V gene lost 4 bases and the J gene lost 1 base, with 6 bases spanning the gap. Germline values: CDR1 MNHEY, CDR2 SVGAGI. This CDR3 has 13 amino acids. The table came from immunoSEQ multiplex PCR; TCRdb's copy has only in-frame clones and leaves some out. This sample yields around 150,000 clones, of which 70% to 85% are seen a single time; about 10% belongs to the top ten. Material for sequencing was peripheral blood. The chain uses TRBV6-5 and TRBJ2-3; no reliable D call. The TCR sequence derives from a man between 60 and 70 years old who had recovered from COVID-19. In DNA form, the CDR3 reads TGTGCCAGCAGTTCCGCGGGCACAGATACGCAGTATTTT. Its translation: CASSSAGTDTQYF.